This T cell receptor (beta chain) was found in a study of CD4 T cells in relation to SARS-CoV-2 and coronaviruses. The table came from immunoSEQ multiplex PCR; TCRdb's copy has only in-frame clones and leaves some out. Altogether some 35,000 clones are present, 88% being singletons, with the ten largest covering roughly 10%. CDR3 size: 12 residues. The V end lost 0 bases, the J end lost 6 bases, and 4 bases lay between the germline ends. From germline, CDR1 is SGHVT and CDR2 SQSDAQ. The sample comprised memory CD4+ T cells from PBMCs. This chain joins TRBV7-4 and TRBJ2-3; D is undetermined. The sequence derives from an adult with COVID-19. CDR3 nucleotide sequence: TGTGCCAGCAGCTTAGCGCTGGATACGCAGTATTTT. Protein: CASSLALDTQYF.